Presented here are 16 T cell receptor beta chains from one specimen sequenced in a study of breast tumors, draining lymph nodes, adjacent tissues. TCRdb ran MiXCR on the multiplex PCR reads and lists one entry per CDR3 protein. The sample lists some 110,000 distinct CDR3 sequences; under 40% were seen once. Axillary draining lymph nodes of breast cancer patients supplied the node samples. Source material: axillary lymph node tissue. The receptors were gathered from a female donor with breast cancer. Some clones in this sample may be carry-over from other donors' samples.

This clonotype was recorded at least ten times. V gene TRBV6-1 combines with J gene TRBJ1-5; tentatively, D is TRBD1 (6 bases). Trimming removed 8 bases at V and 6 bases at J, with 17 bases between. Germline V CDR1 and CDR2: MNHNS, SASEGT. CDR3 length: 14 residues. The CDR3 nucleotides are TGTGCCAGCCTGGAAAGGGGGGCGACTCAGCCCCAGCATTTT. Translating it yields CASLERGATQPQHF.

The rearrangement uses TRBV9 and TRBJ2-7; D ambiguous. The CDR3 runs 13 residues. V lost 0 bases to trimming and J lost 1 base, with 5 bases between them. Germline CDR1 SGDLS, CDR2 YYNGEE. The CDR3 here is CASSVGTSYEQYF. The CDR3 DNA follows: TGTGCCAGCAGCGTAGGCACATCCTACGAGCAGTACTTC.

Worth noting for this clonotype: A read error may account for a junction end that differs from germline. V gene TRBV10-3 combines with J gene TRBJ1-4, with D uncertain. The CDR3 covers 17 residues. Germline CDR1 and CDR2: ENHRY and SYGVKD. The CDR3 protein is CASSCTLPQGLDEELFF. CDR3 sequence (DNA): TGTGCCAGCAGTTGCACCCTCCCCCAAGGGCTGGATGAAGAACTGTTTTTT.

The sample holds a few counts of this clonotype. The DNA of the CDR3 is TGTGCCATCAGTGCGACTAGCTTTGGCACCGGGGAGCTGTTTTTT. Translating it yields CAISATSFGTGELFF. The chain is built from TRBV10-3 and TRBJ2-2; 7 bases line up with TRBD2. Germline CDR1 is ENHRY and CDR2 is SYGVKD. V dropped 4 bases and J dropped 4; count of bases not matched to a gene: 6. The CDR3 has 15 amino acids.

Of note for this clonotype: A clone one base away is much larger, so this may be a read error. J is TRBJ2-4 and V is TRBV9; D remains unclear. This CDR3 contains 14 residues. Germline assignment: CDR1 SGDLS and CDR2 YYNGEE. The CDR3 spells CASSLFPATGIQSF. The DNA of the CDR3 is TGCGCCAGCAGCTTGTTCCCAGCAACCGGCATTCAGTCCTTC.

This clonotype came up many times. V usage is TRBV11-2 and J usage is TRBJ2-1; D tentatively reads TRBD1 or TRBD2 (5 bases each). V gave up 1 base and J gave up 10 bases, with 8 bases separating them. The CDR3 is 12 residues long. Germline assignment: CDR1 SGHAT and CDR2 FQNNGV. The CDR3 region has the DNA TGTGCCAGCAGCTTAGTAGGGGAGGAGCAGTTCTTC. Its translation is CASSLVGEEQFF.

The rearrangement uses TRBV5-1 and TRBJ1-3, with D unclear. The V and J ends lost 0 bases and 4 bases respectively, with 5 bases between them. Germline CDR1 is SGHRS and CDR2 is YFSETQ. The CDR3 totals 13 residues. CDR3 bases: TGCGCCAGCAGCTTGGCCTCCGGAAACACCATATATTTT. Encoded protein: CASSLASGNTIYF.

The J gene is TRBJ2-3, the V gene TRBV11-2; D possibly corresponds to TRBD2 (5 bases). CDR3 size: 12 residues. The V gene's germline CDR1 is SGHAT and CDR2 FQNNGV. Trimming pared 5 bases from V and 4 bases from J, leaving 7 bases between. CDR3: CASSTAADTQYF. The CDR3 DNA follows: TGTGCCAGCAGCACAGCGGCAGATACGCAGTATTTT.

There are many counts of this clonotype. The genes are TRBV7-2 and TRBJ1-5; D unresolved. V was clipped by 10 bases and J by 3 bases, with 13 bases between them. Germline V gene data show CDR1 as SGHTA and CDR2 as FQGNSA. This CDR3 is built from 13 residues. The CDR3 is CATAGSPNQPQHF. CDR3 DNA: TGTGCCACCGCGGGGAGTCCCAATCAGCCCCAGCATTTT.

This clonotype was counted at least ten times. A read error may produce the germline difference seen at one junction end. The V gene is TRBV3-1, the J gene TRBJ1-6, with a weak D call TRBD1 (6 bases). The CDR3 is 15 amino acids. CDR1 is LGHDT, CDR2 YNNKEL, per germline (reference sequence). The CDR3 reads CASSQVTGTNSPPHF. In DNA form, the CDR3 reads TGTGCCAGCAGCCAAGTCACGGGGACAAATTCACCCCCCCACTTT.

A word on this clonotype: A much bigger clone sits one base away, suggesting this may be a read error. The chain combines TRBV9 with TRBJ2-5; tentatively, D is TRBD1 (5 bases). The CDR3 consists of 14 residues. Germline V gives CDR1 SGDLS, CDR2 YYNGEE. CDR3 region: CASSFQGRRKTQSF. Here the CDR3 DNA reads TGTGCCAGCAGTTTCCAGGGAAGAAGGAAGACCCAGTCCTTC.

This clonotype was found many times. The chain uses TRBV7-3 and TRBJ2-5; TRBD1 or TRBD2 may be the D gene (5 bases each). Trimming took off 5 bases at V and 3 bases at J, with 10 bases between the two ends. Germline CDR1 is SGHTA and CDR2 is FQGTGA. The CDR3 has 13 residues. For the CDR3, the DNA is TGTGCCAGCAGCCCGACAGCGGAAGAGACCCAGTACTTC. Protein sequence: CASSPTAEETQYF. Looking up the rest from reference TRBV7-3 and TRBJ2-5 gives the full variable domain: GAGVSQTPSNKVTEKGKYVELRCDPISGHTALYWYRQSLGQGPEFLIYFQGTGAADDSGLPNDRFFAVRPEGSVSTLKIQRTERGDSAVYLCASSPTAEETQYFGPGTRLLVL.

Many counts were recorded for this clonotype. The rearrangement uses TRBV11-2 and TRBJ2-2; TRBD1 aligns across 9 bases. Trimming took 1 base from V and 8 from J; bases not matched to a gene: 5. CDR1 is SGHAT and CDR2 is FQNNGV in the germline V gene. The CDR3 loop spans 15 amino acids. The CDR3 DNA reads as TGTGCCAGCAGCTTAGGACAGGGGGTAAAAGGGGAGCTGTTTTTT. It is translated as CASSLGQGVKGELFF.

This clonotype occurred many times. This rearrangement joins TRBV19 to TRBJ1-2; tentatively, D is TRBD1 (5 bases). Germline V CDR1 and CDR2: LNHDA, SQIVND (reference sequence). The germline V and J ends were trimmed by 3 bases and 5 bases, with 10 bases remaining between them. This CDR3 is built from 13 residues. The CDR3 reads CASSIGQLYGYTF. CDR3 DNA sequence: TGTGCCAGTAGTATTGGACAACTATATGGCTACACCTTC.

This clonotype was seen many times. CDR3 DNA sequence: TGTGCCAGCAGCCCCGGGAGCCAAGTCGGGGAGCTGTTTTTT. Its protein is CASSPGSQVGELFF. This sequence joins TRBV7-2 and TRBJ2-2; D may be TRBD2 (6 bases). The CDR3 has 14 amino acids. The V gene lost 5 bases and the J gene lost 7 bases, with 14 bases spanning the gap. The germline gives CDR1 SGHTA, CDR2 FQGNSA.

This clonotype has at least ten counts. V usage is TRBV3-1 and J usage is TRBJ2-7; possible D gene TRBD2, 5 bases. This CDR3 comprises 17 residues. Looked up from germline, CDR1 is LGHDT and CDR2 is YNNKEL (reference sequence). Trimming pared 0 bases from V and 0 bases from J, leaving 15 bases between. The CDR3 protein is CASSQDLQRRFSYEQYF. In DNA form, the CDR3 reads TGTGCCAGCAGCCAAGATCTCCAGCGGAGATTCTCCTACGAGCAGTACTTC.